This is a list of T cell receptor beta chains from one sample in a study of T-cell reconstitution after alpha-beta-depleted transplantation in children. TCRdb re-derived calls from the PCR reads in MiXCR, one entry per CDR3 protein. The sample holds fewer than 200,000 distinct CDR3 sequences, about 6.4% seen once. Source: PBMCs from the stem cell graft donor, taken from the stem cell graft. Source of these receptors: a human donor who donated a stem cell graft to a child with Wiskott-Aldrich syndrome. CDR3s include the opening cysteine and the closing phenylalanine or tryptophan.

>TRBV20-1|TRBJ2-5|12
CSNQGVGETQYF
>TRBV29-1|TRBJ1-1|14
CSVGLGGRWGEAFF
>TRBV5-1|TRBJ2-2|16
CASRQSSNGVTGELFF
>TRBV12-3/TRBV12-4|TRBJ1-1|13
CASGSQGNTEAFF
>TRBV3-1|TRBJ2-6|17
CASSQEFSGSGANVLTF
>TRBV20-1|TRBJ2-2|14
CSTGTGANTGELFF
>TRBV2|TRBJ2-3|15
CASSGDRARTDTQYF
>TRBV7-8|TRBJ2-6|17
CASSSRDRVPGANVLTF
>TRBV12-3/TRBV12-4|TRBJ2-3|15
CASSHSGVSTDTQYF
>TRBV10-3|TRBJ1-1|16
CAISEGEPAGRTEAFF
>TRBV19|TRBJ2-7|13
CASSRTGVYEQYF
>TRBV12-3/TRBV12-4|TRBJ2-1|12
CASVGGSSEQFF
>TRBV18|TRBJ2-1|15
CASSQTSDSYNEQFF
>TRBV15|TRBJ2-5|15
CATSRRGAYQETQYF
>TRBV7-7|TRBJ2-1|13
CASSLQGRSEQFF
>TRBV10-2|TRBJ2-1|13
CASRELAGNEQFF
>TRBV29-1|TRBJ1-2|13
CSVDTGGGYGYTF
>TRBV10-3|TRBJ1-3|15
CAITIQGAGGNTIYF
>TRBV5-1|TRBJ2-3|16
CASSFLEGRSTDTQYF
>TRBV4-2|TRBJ2-7|13
CARGPRTPYEQYF
>TRBV5-1|TRBJ1-2|14
CASSWGATLNGYTF
>TRBV7-9|TRBJ2-3|15
CASSSGTGATDTQYF
>TRBV20-1|TRBJ2-1|11
CSASRFPAPLF
>TRBV2|TRBJ2-7|14
CASSGTGVPYEQYF
>TRBV18|TRBJ1-2|14
CASSQGQGALGYTF
>TRBV7-9|TRBJ2-4|13
CASSLADLNIQYF
>TRBV20-1|TRBJ2-3|13
CSPLPAPTDTQYF
>TRBV18|TRBJ2-3|15
CASSPGDLPTDTQYF
>TRBV5-1|TRBJ2-2|15
CASSLVGGAAGELFF
>TRBV5-1|TRBJ2-5|15
CASSTKQGPQETQYF
>TRBV5-1|TRBJ2-2|15
CASSLELSNTGELFF
>TRBV20-1|TRBJ2-2|17
CSARSSWVKSNTGELFF
>TRBV5-1|TRBJ1-2|13
CASSLRGESGYTF
>TRBV27|TRBJ2-3|17
CASSLSLAGLSTDTQYF
>TRBV4-1|TRBJ1-6|18
CASSQGVTGKPYNSPLHF
>TRBV5-1|TRBJ1-1|14
CASKIGTTNTEAFF
>TRBV25-1|TRBJ2-7|14
CASSDPGQGYEQYF
>TRBV29-1|TRBJ1-2|9
CSVEGQVVF
>TRBV30|TRBJ1-4|13
CAWSVQVVEKLFF
>TRBV6-1|TRBJ2-7|15
CASSETLAPGAEQYF
>TRBV11-2|TRBJ2-1|18
CASSLREREGFSYNEQFF
>TRBV4-1|TRBJ2-5|15
CASSQDWSEVETQYF
>TRBV10-3|TRBJ2-7|14
CAISAAGASYEQYF
>TRBV25-1|TRBJ1-2|14
CASRSGTGTHGYTF
>TRBV6-5|TRBJ1-6|15
CASRGTGTANSPLHF
>TRBV5-4|TRBJ2-7|12
CASSLVGREQYF
>TRBV7-8|TRBJ2-5|16
CASSLDGLAGRETQYF
>TRBV7-9|TRBJ1-1|16
CASSLYAGNVVTEAFF